A single sample gave rise to the 32 T cell receptor beta chains below, sequenced in a study of shared clonotypes between healthy human individuals. Measured with immunoSEQ multiplex PCR; TCRdb has only the in-frame clones, and not every one. The sample contains around 700,000 clones, approximately 90% of which appear only once. The naive CD8 subset, CD45RO-negative cells positively selected for CCR7, excluded terminally differentiated effector memory CD45RA+ cells. Sequencing was done on a sample of naive CD8+ T cells sorted from blood. The receptors originated from a man aged 25 to 40 in good health.

The chain uses TRBV28 and TRBJ1-4; 8 nucleotides agree with TRBD1. V dropped 7 bases and J dropped 3; count of bases not matched to a gene: 1. This CDR3 has 13 amino acids. Germline lookup yields CDR1 MDHEN and CDR2 SYDVKM. The CDR3 region is CASKGQANEKLFF. DNA of the CDR3: TGTGCCAGCAAGGGACAGGCTAATGAAAAACTGTTTTTT.

The chain carries TRBV10-3 and TRBJ2-7, with 7 nucleotides matching TRBD2. This CDR3 has 14 amino acids. Germline trimming cut 0 bases from V and 7 bases from J; bases unmatched to any gene: 6. Germline lookup yields CDR1 ENHRY and CDR2 SYGVKD. CDR3 coding DNA: TGTGCCATCAGTGAGTCCATTAGGGGAGGGGAGCAGTACTTC. Translation gives CAISESIRGGEQYF.

The genes are TRBV7-2 and TRBJ2-7; 9 nucleotides line up with TRBD1. Germline CDR1 SGHTA, CDR2 FQGNSA. V was pared by 5 bases and J by 1 base, with 15 bases of the junction left unmatched. CDR3 length: 18 residues. The CDR3 region is CASSLSSSFGTGSYEQYF. CDR3 in DNA: TGTGCCAGCAGCCTCTCATCTAGTTTTGGGACAGGGTCCTACGAGCAGTACTTC.

The rearrangement joins TRBV27 to TRBJ2-7; D perhaps matches TRBD1 (5 bases). Per the germline V gene, CDR1 is MNHEY and CDR2 is SMNVEV (reference sequence). The CDR3 is 14 residues long. V was cut by 4 bases and J by 3 bases, with 13 bases left in between. The CDR3 DNA reads as TGTGCCAGCAGTTCCTACAGGAAAAACTACGAGCAGTACTTC. Amino acids: CASSSYRKNYEQYF.

On this clone: A read error may account for a junction end that differs from germline. This chain connects TRBV7-9 to TRBJ2-5; D possibly matches TRBD1 or TRBD2 (5 bases each). The CDR3 runs 11 residues. Germline-derived CDR1 and CDR2 are SEHNR and FQNEAQ (reference sequence). CDR3 in amino acids: CASSLTGPHNF. The DNA of the CDR3 is TGTGCCAGCAGCTTAACGGGACCCCATAACTTC.

J is TRBJ1-2 and V is TRBV27; 7 bases line up with TRBD1. This CDR3 has 16 residues. Germline CDR1 is MNHEY and CDR2 is SMNVEV (reference sequence). The V gene end was trimmed by 2 bases and the J gene end by 4 bases; junction bases not matched to a gene: 10. The CDR3, as DNA: TGTGCCAGCAGTTTAAAGGCAGGGGGAGGGGTCTATGGCTACACCTTC. This gives the protein CASSLKAGGGVYGYTF.

The V gene is TRBV11-3, the J gene TRBJ2-1, with 13 bases aligning to TRBD2. The CDR3 covers 18 residues. V gave up 0 bases and J gave up 5 bases; unmatched junction bases: 7. Germline V gene sequence: CDR1 SGHNT, CDR2 YENEEA. DNA for the CDR3: TGTGCCAGCAGCTTAGATGCCGTAGGACTAGCGGGAGACAATGAGCAGTTCTTC. Translated: CASSLDAVGLAGDNEQFF. The entire variable domain, with the rest obtained from reference TRBV11-3 and TRBJ2-1, is as follows: EAGVVQSPRYKIIEKKQPVAFWCNPISGHNTLYWYLQNLGQGPELLIRYENEEAVDDSQLPKDRFSAERLKGVDSTLKIQPAELGDSAVYLCASSLDAVGLAGDNEQFFGPGTRLTVL.

J is TRBJ2-3 and V is TRBV2; 16 positions match TRBD2. This CDR3 region has 17 residues. CDR1 is SNHLY and CDR2 is FYNNEI in the germline V gene. V was clipped by 5 bases and J by 6 bases; unmatched bases: 8. CDR3 sequence (DNA): TGTGCCAGCAGTCAGGGACTAGCGGGAGGGCCGTCGGATACGCAGTATTTT. Its protein product is CASSQGLAGGPSDTQYF.

This clone is a singleton in its sample. The rearrangement uses TRBV9 and TRBJ2-3; maybe TRBD2 (6 bases). The CDR3 spans 16 residues. Germline V gene lookup returns CDR1 SGDLS and CDR2 YYNGEE. V lost 0 bases and J 0 bases, leaving 11 bases between the germline ends. The CDR3 sequence is CASSVVLAASTDTQYF. The DNA for the CDR3 is TGTGCCAGCAGCGTAGTTTTAGCGGCTAGCACAGATACGCAGTATTTT.

The chain combines TRBV6-1 with TRBJ2-4; 8 bases align to TRBD1. Unmatched junction bases numbered 9, after V lost 7 bases and J lost 4 bases. This CDR3 is 15 amino acids long. Germline assignment: CDR1 MNHNS and CDR2 SASEGT. The CDR3 DNA reads as TGTGCCAGCACCCTCCGGACAGGGCTAAAAAACATTCAGTACTTC. It yields the protein CASTLRTGLKNIQYF.

This clone was seen a single time. The genes are TRBV25-1 and TRBJ1-1, with TRBD1 matching over 7 bases. Losses at the gene ends were 4 bases for V and 0 bases for J; bases not matched to a gene: 2. Germline V lookup: CDR1 MGHDK, CDR2 SYGVNS. The CDR3 extends over 14 amino acids. CDR3 loop: CASSVGTVNTEAFF. The DNA for the CDR3 is TGTGCCAGCAGTGTCGGGACAGTGAACACTGAAGCTTTCTTT.

The chain is built from TRBV19 and TRBJ1-5; no clear D. This CDR3 region has 15 residues. Germline V gene data show CDR1 as LNHDA and CDR2 as SQIVND (reference sequence). V lost 2 bases to trimming and J lost 3 bases, with 11 bases between them. This CDR3 reads CASSIKAEVNQPQHF. The CDR3, as DNA: TGTGCCAGTAGTATAAAGGCGGAGGTCAATCAGCCCCAGCATTTT.

The rearrangement links TRBV4-1 to TRBJ2-7; 13 bases fit TRBD2. This CDR3 spans 19 amino acids. After removal of 0 bases from V and 5 bases from J, the junction contained 13 bases not matched to a gene. Germline assignment: CDR1 MGHRA and CDR2 YSYEKL. DNA for the CDR3: TGCGCCAGCAGCCAAGAAGGACAGAGGACTAGCGGGAGTGTAGACGAGCAGTACTTC. As protein: CASSQEGQRTSGSVDEQYF.

The J gene is TRBJ2-7, the V gene TRBV19; no clear D gene. V was clipped by 6 bases and J by 5 bases, with 17 bases between them. From germline, CDR1 is LNHDA and CDR2 SQIVND (reference sequence). The CDR3 consists of 14 residues. This CDR3 is CASSVGPVADEQYF. In DNA, the CDR3 is TGTGCCAGTAGCGTGGGCCCAGTCGCGGACGAGCAGTACTTC.

The V gene is TRBV29-1, the J gene TRBJ2-2; the match to TRBD1 covers 9 bases. The CDR3 has 15 residues. V shed 6 bases, J shed 0 bases, and the junction held 5 bases outside the gene matches. Germline V CDR1 and CDR2: SQVTM, ANQGSEA. The CDR3 spells CSVARQGANTGELFF. In nucleotides, the CDR3 is TGCAGCGTCGCCAGACAGGGGGCGAACACCGGGGAGCTGTTTTTT.

The chain combines TRBV6-4 with TRBJ2-7; the D is unclear. The CDR3 runs 15 residues. V lost 7 bases to trimming and J lost 0 bases, with 16 bases between them. Germline V lookup: CDR1 MRHNA, CDR2 SNTAGT. The chain's CDR3 is CASTPGLTSSYEQYF. CDR3 in DNA: TGTGCCAGCACCCCCGGGCTTACAAGCTCCTACGAGCAGTACTTC.

The chain links TRBV29-1 to TRBJ2-1, with TRBD1 identical over 9 bases. The CDR3 is 15 amino acids. Germline CDR1 and CDR2: SQVTM and ANQGSEA. J was trimmed by 6 bases and V by 5 bases; bases with no gene match: 11. CDR3 residues: CSVHGGQGGPNEQFF. The CDR3 region has the DNA TGCAGCGTTCACGGGGGACAGGGAGGGCCCAATGAGCAGTTCTTC.

The chain has TRBV7-9 and TRBJ2-7; D gene ambiguous. Germline V lookup: CDR1 SEHNR, CDR2 FQNEAQ (reference sequence). Trimming removed 1 base from V and 2 bases from J, with 9 bases in between. The CDR3 has 14 amino acids. In DNA, the CDR3 is TGTGCCAGCAGCTTAGGAGAGAGGCCCTACGAGCAGTACTTC. Translated: CASSLGERPYEQYF.

The V gene is TRBV7-3, the J gene TRBJ2-1; D is ambiguous. With 5 bases removed from V and 6 bases from J, the gap between germline ends came to 14 bases. Germline CDR1 reads SGHTA; CDR2 reads FQGTGA. The CDR3 length is 14 residues. In DNA, the CDR3 is TGTGCCAGCAGCGCAAAACTGCCAACCAATGAGCAGTTCTTC. Translating gives CASSAKLPTNEQFF.

This clone was seen once. This sequence joins TRBV4-1 and TRBJ2-3; possibly TRBD2 for D (6 bases). Trimming cost V 0 bases and J 0 bases, with 13 bases left between them. The CDR3 spans 17 residues. Germline V gene sequence: CDR1 MGHRA, CDR2 YSYEKL. The DNA of the CDR3 is TGCGCCAGCAGCCAAGACTCCCCGGGGACTAGCACAGATACGCAGTATTTT. Translating gives CASSQDSPGTSTDTQYF.

The CDR3 loop is CAISESGATEAFF. In nucleotides, the CDR3 is TGTGCCATCAGTGAGTCGGGGGCGACTGAAGCTTTCTTT. The rearrangement uses TRBV10-3 and TRBJ1-1, with D possibly TRBD1 on 6 matching bases. V lost 0 bases to trimming and J lost 5 bases, with 7 bases between them. Per the germline V gene, CDR1 is ENHRY and CDR2 is SYGVKD. The CDR3 runs 13 residues.

This chain connects TRBV6-5 to TRBJ1-2; no clear D. The CDR3 length is 13 residues. The germline CDR1 and CDR2 sequences are MNHEY and SVGAGI. V lost 5 bases, J lost 7 bases, and 14 bases lay in between. The CDR3 reads CASSPAKRGGYTF. In DNA form, the CDR3 reads TGTGCCAGCAGTCCCGCGAAGCGGGGTGGCTACACCTTC.

J is TRBJ2-7 and V is TRBV7-2, with TRBD2 matching over 8 bases. The junction had 6 bases not matched to a gene; V was cut back by 5 bases and J by 0 bases. This CDR3 has 15 residues. Germline CDR1 is SGHTA and CDR2 is FQGNSA. The DNA for the CDR3 is TGTGCCAGCAGCCCCGGGGGGGCCTACTCCTACGAGCAGTACTTC. It translates to CASSPGGAYSYEQYF. Together with reference TRBV7-2 and TRBJ2-7, the CDR3 gives the full variable domain: GAGVSQSPSNKVTEKGKDVELRCDPISGHTALYWYRQSLGQGLEFLIYFQGNSAPDKSGLPSDRFSAERTGGSVSTLTIQRTQQEDSAVYLCASSPGGAYSYEQYFGPGTRLTVT.

The rearrangement links TRBV29-1 to TRBJ2-2; the D gene is possibly TRBD1 (6 bases). The CDR3 covers 13 residues. Trimming took 1 base from V and 7 from J, leaving 10 bases between them. The germline V gene has CDR1 SQVTM and CDR2 ANQGSEA. CDR3 sequence reads: CSVEVAGVGELFF. CDR3 bases: TGCAGCGTTGAAGTCGCAGGGGTCGGGGAGCTGTTTTTT.

The chain couples TRBV29-1 to TRBJ2-7; D is possibly TRBD2 (5 bases). This CDR3 spans 13 amino acids. Germline V lookup: CDR1 SQVTM, CDR2 ANQGSEA. V lost 4 bases to trimming and J lost 0 bases, with 10 bases between them. The CDR3 region is CSVGSGSSYEQYF. In nucleotides, the CDR3 is TGCAGCGTTGGGAGCGGTAGCTCCTACGAGCAGTACTTC.

This clone was observed once. V and J are TRBV7-6 and TRBJ1-2, with D maybe TRBD1 (5 bases). The CDR3 runs to 14 residues. From germline, CDR1 is SGHVS and CDR2 FNYEAQ. Deletions cut 3 bases from V and 2 bases from J, with 10 bases between. DNA for the CDR3: TGTGCCAGCAGCTTGGCGGGGGAGAACTATGGCTACACCTTC. Translated: CASSLAGENYGYTF.

The chain couples TRBV7-9 to TRBJ2-1; TRBD2 aligns across 8 bases. Germline V gene data show CDR1 as SEHNR and CDR2 as FQNEAQ (reference sequence). V dropped 5 bases and J dropped 7; count of bases not matched to a gene: 13. CDR3 length: 16 amino acids. DNA for the CDR3: TGTGCCAGCAGCACCATTGAGAGCGGGAGTCTTAATGAGCAGTTCTTC. It yields the protein CASSTIESGSLNEQFF.

This chain links TRBV2 with TRBJ2-7, with D perhaps matching TRBD1 (6 bases). V was shortened by 1 base and J by 2 bases, with 15 bases between the two germline ends. In germline, CDR1 is SNHLY, CDR2 FYNNEI. This CDR3 comprises 16 residues. CDR3 in amino acids: CASSEVRGSPPYEQYF. In DNA form, the CDR3 reads TGTGCCAGCAGTGAAGTTAGGGGGTCCCCTCCCTACGAGCAGTACTTC.

The genes are TRBV6-1 and TRBJ1-2; perhaps TRBD1 as D (5 bases). Germline V gives CDR1 MNHNS, CDR2 SASEGT. There are 14 residues in the CDR3. V shed 7 bases and J shed 2 bases, with 14 bases lying between them. The CDR3 loop reads CASTPRGSNYGYTF. The DNA for the CDR3 is TGTGCCAGCACCCCTAGGGGATCGAACTATGGCTACACCTTC.

V and J are TRBV2 and TRBJ2-1, with 8 bases matching TRBD2. V lost 4 bases, J lost 6 bases, and 5 bases stayed unmatched. This CDR3 has 14 residues. The V gene's germline CDR1 is SNHLY and CDR2 FYNNEI. Written as DNA, the CDR3 is TGTGCCAGCAGTGGGCTAGCGGGCAGCAATGAGCAGTTCTTC. This codes for CASSGLAGSNEQFF.

The chain employs TRBV28 and TRBJ2-7; D is undetermined. Trimming shortened V by 6 bases and J by 4 bases, and 13 bases separated the two germline ends. This CDR3 region has 13 residues. CDR1 and CDR2 from the germline V gene are MDHEN and SYDVKM. CDR3 region: CASSPTNGYEQYF. For the CDR3, the DNA is TGTGCCAGCAGCCCGACGAATGGGTACGAGCAGTACTTC. The entire variable domain, with the rest obtained from reference TRBV28 and TRBJ2-7, is as follows: DVKVTQSSRYLVKRTGEKVFLECVQDMDHENMFWYRQDPGLGLRLIYFSYDVKMKEKGDIPEGYSVSREKKERFSLILESASTNQTSMYLCASSPTNGYEQYFGPGTRLTVT.

This clone occurred once. This chain uses TRBV15 with TRBJ2-7, with D uncertain. The CDR3 extends over 15 amino acids. Germline V lookup: CDR1 LNHNV, CDR2 YYDKDF (reference sequence). Trimming pared 5 bases from V and 0 bases from J, leaving 14 bases between. The CDR3 DNA reads as TGTGCCACCAGCGTAGAGTTGGCTAGCTCCTACGAGCAGTACTTC. This encodes CATSVELASSYEQYF.